These 24 T cell receptor beta chains were sequenced from one sample in a study of shared clonotypes between healthy human individuals. Profiling relied on immunoSEQ multiplex PCR, and the TCRdb table lists in-frame clones only, not all of them. In the table there are around 510,000 clones, about 96% of which are singletons. Sequences were obtained from naive CD4+ T cells sorted from blood. This sample's subset: CD45RA+ positively selected. Every receptor here comes from a woman in her twenties or thirties in good health.

This clone was detected once. The rearrangement links TRBV29-1 to TRBJ2-3; 12 bases fit TRBD2. CDR3 size: 13 residues. The germline gives CDR1 SQVTM, CDR2 ANQGSEA. The V gene end was trimmed by 6 bases and the J gene end by 4 bases; junction bases not matched to a gene: 2. The CDR3 loop reads CSVGLAGPDTQYF. The CDR3 region has the DNA TGCAGCGTGGGACTAGCGGGCCCAGATACGCAGTATTTT.

The sample holds a few counts of this clone. The chain employs TRBV28 and TRBJ1-5; 9 positions match TRBD1. Germline assignment: CDR1 MDHEN and CDR2 SYDVKM. The CDR3 is 16 amino acids. Losses at the gene ends were 4 bases for V and 1 base for J; bases not matched to a gene: 5. The CDR3: CASSSGQGWSNQPQHF. CDR3 nucleotide sequence: TGTGCCAGCAGTTCTGGACAGGGGTGGAGCAATCAGCCCCAGCATTTT. Filled out from reference TRBV28 and TRBJ1-5, the complete variable domain reads DVKVTQSSRYLVKRTGEKVFLECVQDMDHENMFWYRQDPGLGLRLIYFSYDVKMKEKGDIPEGYSVSREKKERFSLILESASTNQTSMYLCASSSGQGWSNQPQHFGDGTRLSIL.

V usage is TRBV27 and J usage is TRBJ2-7; 10 nucleotides match TRBD1. The CDR3 covers 15 residues. Trimming took 3 bases from V and 6 from J; bases not matched to a gene: 8. CDR1 MNHEY and CDR2 SMNVEV come from the germline V gene (reference sequence). The CDR3 DNA follows: TGTGCCAGCAGTTTCCGAAGGACAGGGGGAGGCGAGCAGTACTTC. Amino acid sequence: CASSFRRTGGGEQYF.

The chain links TRBV11-2 to TRBJ2-5; D gene ambiguous. Germline V lookup: CDR1 SGHAT, CDR2 FQNNGV. Trimming took 4 bases from V and 1 from J, leaving 4 bases between them. The CDR3 length is 12 residues. The CDR3 region has the DNA TGTGCCAGCAGCTCGAGCCAAGAGACCCAGTACTTC. It translates to CASSSSQETQYF.

V gene TRBV25-1 combines with J gene TRBJ2-2; 11 bases are shared with TRBD1. This CDR3 has 16 residues. Per germline, CDR1 MGHDK and CDR2 SYGVNS. Losses at the gene ends were 3 bases for V and 4 bases for J; bases not matched to a gene: 4. The DNA of the CDR3 is TGTGCCAGCAGTGAGCCGGGACAGGGGGTCACCGGGGAGCTGTTTTTT. It specifies CASSEPGQGVTGELFF.

The chain couples TRBV10-1 to TRBJ2-7; 12 bases match TRBD1. The CDR3 runs 14 residues. CDR1 is WNHNN, CDR2 SYGVQD, per germline (reference sequence). V gave up 6 bases and J gave up 4 bases; unmatched junction bases: 4. For the CDR3, the DNA is TGCGCCAGCAGCCGGGACAGGGGGCCTTACGAGCAGTACTTC. It specifies CASSRDRGPYEQYF.

The CDR3 sequence is CASSSVDRAAFF. DNA for the CDR3: TGTGCCAGCAGCTCGGTCGACAGGGCTGCTTTCTTT. The rearrangement links TRBV7-9 to TRBJ1-1; TRBD1 matches at 7 bases. This CDR3 is built from 12 residues. Germline V gene data show CDR1 as SEHNR and CDR2 as FQNEAQ (reference sequence). J was trimmed by 11 bases and V by 4 bases; bases with no gene match: 7.

The V and J genes are TRBV2 and TRBJ2-5, with D perhaps matching TRBD1 (5 bases). The J call may be mistaken, given a closer DNA end match to TRBJ2-7. The CDR3 runs 15 residues. In germline, CDR1 is SNHLY, CDR2 FYNNEI. Here the CDR3 reads CASSERMDTTYEQYF. CDR3 nucleotide sequence: TGTGCCAGCAGTGAAAGAATGGACACAACCTACGAGCAGTACTTC.

The chain uses TRBV19 and TRBJ1-4, with D maybe TRBD1 (5 bases). Looked up from germline, CDR1 is LNHDA and CDR2 is SQIVND (reference sequence). The CDR3 spans 16 residues. V lost 5 bases, J lost 4 bases, and 17 bases lay in between. The CDR3 loop reads CASSLQGDSSNEKLFF. The CDR3 coding sequence is TGTGCCAGTAGTCTTCAAGGGGATTCTAGTAATGAAAAACTGTTTTTT.

Turning to this clone: This sample also contains other DNA sequences that code for the same CDR3. The chain recombines TRBV5-1 with TRBJ2-7; 8 nucleotides match TRBD1. Germline lookup yields CDR1 SGHRS and CDR2 YFSETQ. Trimming at V came to 4 bases and at J to 2 bases, leaving 5 bases not matched to a gene. The CDR3 is 14 residues long. The CDR3 here is CASSLGQAAYEQYF. The CDR3, as DNA: TGCGCCAGCAGCCTGGGACAGGCCGCCTACGAGCAGTACTTC. The full variable domain, in which reference TRBV5-1 and TRBJ2-7 provide the parts outside the CDR3, is KAGVTQTPRYLIKTRGQQVTLSCSPISGHRSVSWYQQTPGQGLQFLFEYFSETQRNKGNFPGRFSGRQFSNSRSEMNVSTLELGDSALYLCASSLGQAAYEQYFGPGTRLTVT.

This chain joins TRBV28 and TRBJ2-6, with D unresolved. This CDR3 region has 15 residues. From germline, CDR1 is MDHEN and CDR2 SYDVKM. Trimming stripped 5 bases from V and 4 bases from J, with 12 bases between. CDR3 coding DNA: TGTGCCAGCAGTCCGCAGGAAAAAGGGGCCAACGTCCTGACTTTC. Translation gives CASSPQEKGANVLTF.

The chain couples TRBV25-1 to TRBJ2-5; D unresolved. Germline V gene data show CDR1 as MGHDK and CDR2 as SYGVNS. The CDR3 covers 13 residues. V dropped 4 bases and J dropped 5 bases, with 11 bases sitting between them. In DNA, the CDR3 is TGTGCCAGCAGTGTGTCAGGCCTGGAGACCCAGTACTTC. It translates to CASSVSGLETQYF.

The chain links TRBV6-6 to TRBJ2-1; TRBD1 agrees at 11 bases. Germline assignment: CDR1 MNHNY and CDR2 SVGAGI (reference sequence). The V gene end was trimmed by 2 bases and the J gene end by 8 bases; junction bases not matched to a gene: 2. The CDR3 covers 14 residues. The CDR3 DNA is TGTGCCAGCAGTTACGGGACAGGGGGTCATGAGCAGTTCTTC. Translating it yields CASSYGTGGHEQFF.

The count of this clone is one. The V call is TRBV29-1, the J call TRBJ2-3, with 7 bases identical to TRBD2. This CDR3 has 14 residues. Germline CDR1 is SQVTM and CDR2 is ANQGSEA. Trimming at V came to 4 bases and at J to 1 base, leaving 5 bases not matched to a gene. The CDR3 nucleotides read TGCAGCGTTGCGGGAGGAGTTGGCACAGATACGCAGTATTTT. Translation: CSVAGGVGTDTQYF.

The J gene is TRBJ1-1, the V gene TRBV28; D unresolved. The CDR3 is 13 amino acids. V lost 5 bases and J lost 5, with 12 bases in between. The germline CDR1 and CDR2 sequences are MDHEN and SYDVKM. The CDR3 DNA sequence: TGTGCCAGCAGTACCTCTCATTCTACTGAAGCTTTCTTT. It is translated as CASSTSHSTEAFF. The entire variable domain, with the rest obtained from reference TRBV28 and TRBJ1-1, is as follows: DVKVTQSSRYLVKRTGEKVFLECVQDMDHENMFWYRQDPGLGLRLIYFSYDVKMKEKGDIPEGYSVSREKKERFSLILESASTNQTSMYLCASSTSHSTEAFFGQGTRLTVV.

This rearrangement joins TRBV5-5 to TRBJ2-5, with 8 bases identical to TRBD1. V shed 5 bases and J 4 bases; nucleotides not matched to a gene: 10. The CDR3 extends over 15 amino acids. Germline V CDR1 and CDR2: SGHKS, YYEKEE (reference sequence). The DNA of the CDR3 is TGTGCCAGCAGTCCGACGGCAGGGGGCGTAGAGACCCAGTACTTC. Protein sequence: CASSPTAGGVETQYF.

The chain uses TRBV6-6 and TRBJ1-4; tentative D call: TRBD1 (6 bases). The germline V gene encodes CDR1 MNHNY and CDR2 SVGAGI (reference sequence). With 1 base removed from V and 5 bases from J, the gap between germline ends came to 14 bases. This CDR3 is built from 16 residues. The chain's CDR3 is CASSYLGDRINEKLFF. The CDR3 nucleotides read TGTGCCAGCAGTTACTTGGGTGACAGGATCAATGAAAAACTGTTTTTT.

This rearrangement joins TRBV5-1 to TRBJ2-7, with 7 bases aligning to TRBD2. Germline V gene data show CDR1 as SGHRS and CDR2 as YFSETQ. The CDR3 covers 13 residues. V was pared by 4 bases and J by 2 bases, with 3 bases of the junction left unmatched. In nucleotides, the CDR3 is TGCGCCAGCAGCGGCAGCGGGGCCTACGAGCAGTACTTC. Translation: CASSGSGAYEQYF.

V is TRBV5-1 and J is TRBJ2-1; D ambiguous. The germline V gene encodes CDR1 SGHRS and CDR2 YFSETQ. Between the trimmed V and J ends, which lost 4 bases and 9 bases, there was a span of 14 bases. The CDR3 covers 13 residues. CDR3 sequence (DNA): TGCGCCAGCAGCACTGGCGCTTCGGGTGAGCAGTTCTTC. Amino acids: CASSTGASGEQFF.

The chain uses TRBV2 and TRBJ2-3; maybe TRBD2 (6 bases). The CDR3 covers 13 residues. Trimming stripped 5 bases from V and 4 bases from J, with 10 bases between. Germline lookup yields CDR1 SNHLY and CDR2 FYNNEI. Here the CDR3 reads CASSLGGPDTQYF. The CDR3 DNA sequence: TGTGCCAGCAGTCTCGGGGGACCAGATACGCAGTATTTT.

The chain employs TRBV4-1 and TRBJ2-1; no firm D call. This CDR3 has 16 amino acids. Germline-derived CDR1 and CDR2 are MGHRA and YSYEKL. Trimming took 1 base from V and 4 from J, leaving 14 bases between them. CDR3 protein: CASSQATGRNYNEQFF. The CDR3 coding sequence is TGCGCCAGCAGCCAAGCGACGGGCCGGAATTACAATGAGCAGTTCTTC.

The chain couples TRBV25-1 to TRBJ1-5; D is ambiguous. Germline-derived CDR1 and CDR2 are MGHDK and SYGVNS. Trimming removed 1 base from V and 1 base from J, with 8 bases in between. This CDR3 has 15 residues. CDR3 in amino acids: CASSESPASNQPQHF. The CDR3 DNA follows: TGTGCCAGCAGTGAATCACCTGCGAGCAATCAGCCCCAGCATTTT. Variable domain in full (rest from reference TRBV25-1 and TRBJ1-5): EADIYQTPRYLVIGTGKKITLECSQTMGHDKMYWYQQDPGMELHLIHYSYGVNSTEKGDLSSESTVSRIRTEHFPLTLESARPSHTSQYLCASSESPASNQPQHFGDGTRLSIL.

J is TRBJ1-2 and V is TRBV6-1; tentatively, D is TRBD1 (6 bases). The germline CDR1 and CDR2 sequences are MNHNS and SASEGT. Trimming removed 6 bases from V and 4 bases from J, with 12 bases in between. This CDR3 is built from 13 residues. In DNA, the CDR3 is TGTGCCAGCAGCCCCCAGGGGACCTATGGCTACACCTTC. As protein: CASSPQGTYGYTF.

This chain links TRBV27 with TRBJ1-6, with D possibly being TRBD1 (5 bases). V was cut by 5 bases and J by 7 bases, with 30 bases left in between. Looked up from germline, CDR1 is MNHEY and CDR2 is SMNVEV (reference sequence). There are 20 residues in the CDR3. CDR3 nucleotides: TGTGCCAGCAGTCCCCTAGTAGGTGCCGGTGGGGGAACGTGGAATTCACCCCTCCACTTT. Translation: CASSPLVGAGGGTWNSPLHF.